This entry is about one TCR beta chain. What it binds is not known. One end of the junction varies from germline; a read error may be responsible. Authors' analysis steps: Without quality scores, immunoSEQ junctional reads could not be filtered like full-length reads. Measured with immunoSEQ multiplex PCR; TCRdb has only the in-frame clones, and not every one. Clonal size and the V and J genes are those of that table, whereas D and trimming came from the DNA. The sample has millions of clones, roughly 94% seen once; the top ten hold 0.13%. This specimen belongs to a study of shared clonotypes between healthy human individuals. General study results and limits: Larger estimated richness was generally seen in naive subsets than in memory subsets. In the sorted subsets, rarefaction showed sequencing was incomplete despite large depth. It was observed that roughly 5.1% of naive CD4 clonotypes were shared across a handful of donors.

The germline CDR1 and CDR2 sequences are SGHAT and FQNNGV. CDR3 length equals 13 residues. The V call is TRBV11-2, the J call TRBJ1-3; tentative D call: TRBD1 (5 bases). The sample was naive CD4+ T cells sorted from blood. The subset is: CD45RA+ positively selected. This TCR was recovered from a young man in good health. The CDR3 loop is CASSPRTPLSLDF. In DNA, the CDR3 is TGTGCCAGCAGCCCGCGGACACCTCTCTCCCTGGATTTT.